This TCR beta chain came from a study of blood T cell repertoires in COVID-19. Some clones are missing from TCRdb's copy, which holds only in-frame ones; the method was immunoSEQ multiplex PCR. The repertoire includes fewer than 300,000 clones, approximately 83% of them detected once, and around 16% sits in the top ten. CDR1 is SQVTM and CDR2 is ANQGSEA in the germline V gene. The CDR3 sequence is 14 residues long. J lost 1 base, V lost 6 bases, and 7 bases had no gene match. This chain uses TRBV29-1 with TRBJ2-7, with TRBD2 matching over 9 bases. The sample consisted of peripheral blood. This receptor was taken from a person aged 70 to 79 with COVID-19, enrolled during active disease. CDR3 protein: CSVRKGLASYEQYF. DNA of the CDR3: TGCAGCGTCAGAAAAGGACTAGCGTCCTACGAGCAGTACTTC.